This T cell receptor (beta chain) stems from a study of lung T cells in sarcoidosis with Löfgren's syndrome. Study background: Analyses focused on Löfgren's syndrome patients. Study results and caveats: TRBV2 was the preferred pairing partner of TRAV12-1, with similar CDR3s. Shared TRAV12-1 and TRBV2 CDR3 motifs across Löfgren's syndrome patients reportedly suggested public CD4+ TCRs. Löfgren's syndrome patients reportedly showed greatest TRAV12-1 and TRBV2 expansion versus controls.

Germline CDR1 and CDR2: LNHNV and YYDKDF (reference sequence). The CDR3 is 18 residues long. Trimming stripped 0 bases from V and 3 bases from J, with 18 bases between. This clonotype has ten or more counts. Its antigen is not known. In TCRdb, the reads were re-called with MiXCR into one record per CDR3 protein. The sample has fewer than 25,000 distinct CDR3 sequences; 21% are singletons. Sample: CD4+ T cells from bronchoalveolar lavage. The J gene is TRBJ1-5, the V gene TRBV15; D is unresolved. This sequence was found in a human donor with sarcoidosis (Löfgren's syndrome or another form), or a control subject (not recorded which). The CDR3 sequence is CATSRDWRRLQLNQPQHF. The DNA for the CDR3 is TGTGCCACCAGCAGAGATTGGCGTCGTCTTCAGCTCAATCAGCCCCAGCATTTT.